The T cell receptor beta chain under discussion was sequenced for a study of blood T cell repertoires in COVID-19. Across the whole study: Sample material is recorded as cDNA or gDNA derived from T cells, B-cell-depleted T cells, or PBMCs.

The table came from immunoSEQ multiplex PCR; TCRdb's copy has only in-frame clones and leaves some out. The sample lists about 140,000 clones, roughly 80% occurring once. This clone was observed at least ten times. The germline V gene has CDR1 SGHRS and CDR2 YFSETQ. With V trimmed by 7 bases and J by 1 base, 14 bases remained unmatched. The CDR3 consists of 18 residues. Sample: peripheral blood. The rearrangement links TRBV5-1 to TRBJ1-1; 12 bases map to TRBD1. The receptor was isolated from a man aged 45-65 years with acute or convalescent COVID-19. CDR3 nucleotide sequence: TGCGCCAGCCTCCGTGGGGCGGGACAGGGGGCAGAGAACACTGAAGCTTTCTTT. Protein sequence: CASLRGAGQGAENTEAFF.